This TCR beta chain derives from a study of T-cell reconstitution after alpha-beta-depleted transplantation in children. Unique molecular identifiers tagged the TCRbeta library. One entry per CDR3 protein results from TCRdb running MiXCR on the PCR reads. The sample has hundreds of thousands of distinct CDR3 sequences; roughly a sixth are singletons. Germline assignment: CDR1 SEHNR and CDR2 FQNEAQ (reference sequence). The V end was cut by 5 bases, the J end by 6 bases, with 11 bases between. This CDR3 is 13 amino acids long. Whole-study results and caveats: Newly produced T cells mostly provided counts and TCRbeta diversity after one year, as hyperexpanded clones declined.

As for this clonotype: Its antigen is not identified.

This clonotype originated in a male patient between 2 and 10 years old who had a stem cell transplant for acute lymphoblastic leukemia, so the T cells may come from the graft donor. The input for sequencing was PBMCs, mostly from graft donor cells, taken 360 days after TCRalphabeta/CD19-depleted stem cell transplant. The chain links TRBV7-9 to TRBJ2-1; weak D call: TRBD1 (6 bases). The CDR3 region has the DNA TGTGCCAGCAGCAACCGACAGGCCAATGAGCAGTTCTTC. Residues: CASSNRQANEQFF. The whole variable domain, filled in from reference TRBV7-9 and TRBJ2-1, reads DTGVSQNPRHKITKRGQNVTFRCDPISEHNRLYWYRQTLGQGPEFLTYFQNEAQLEKSRLLSDRFSAERPKGSFSTLEIQRTEQGDSAMYLCASSNRQANEQFFGPGTRLTVL.